This entry lists 16 T cell receptor beta chains sequenced from one sample in a study of CD8 T cells in Susac syndrome. Random hexamers were used to reverse transcribe an amount of roughly 0.45 to 1 ug RNA. TCRdb passed the immunoSEQ multiplex PCR reads through MiXCR, listing each CDR3 protein once. This sample has about 430,000 distinct CDR3 sequences, with approximately 85% found just once. Material: CD8+ T cells from PBMCs. All receptors come from a human donor with multiple sclerosis.

Here the CDR3 reads CSAPPGLAGDGAPDTQYF. CDR3 DNA: TGCAGTGCTCCTCCGGGACTAGCGGGCGATGGGGCCCCAGATACGCAGTATTTT. The chain carries TRBV20-1 and TRBJ2-3; 12 bases fit TRBD2. The V gene end was trimmed by 5 bases and the J gene end by 4 bases; junction bases not matched to a gene: 16. This CDR3 has 18 residues. CDR1 is DFQATT, CDR2 SNEGSKA, per germline (reference sequence).

This clonotype has a handful of counts. J is TRBJ1-1 and V is TRBV6-1, with TRBD1 identical over 8 bases. J gave up 4 bases and V 10 bases, and 5 bases lay outside the gene matches. CDR3 length: 12 amino acids. Germline lookup yields CDR1 MNHNS and CDR2 SASEGT. Written as DNA, the CDR3 is TGTGCCATTTCACAGGGGGGCACTGAAGCTTTCTTT. Translated, it gives CAISQGGTEAFF.

The chain carries TRBV6-5 and TRBJ1-5; a possible D gene is TRBD1 (5 bases). CDR1 and CDR2 from the germline V gene are MNHEY and SVGAGI. The CDR3 covers 14 residues. Trimming stripped 4 bases from V and 5 bases from J, with 12 bases between. CDR3 protein: CASSFIGDHQPQHF. CDR3 in DNA: TGTGCCAGCAGTTTTATTGGGGACCATCAGCCCCAGCATTTT.

This chain uses TRBV28 with TRBJ1-4; a weak D match, TRBD1 (5 bases). Germline CDR1 reads MDHEN; CDR2 reads SYDVKM. V was shortened by 2 bases and J by 6 bases, with 13 bases between the two germline ends. This CDR3 comprises 15 residues. The CDR3 sequence: CASSLLGQGDEKLFF. CDR3 in DNA: TGTGCCAGCAGTTTACTGGGGCAGGGAGATGAAAAACTGTTTTTT.

This chain links TRBV4-1 with TRBJ2-3, with 9 bases that match TRBD2. Trimming at V came to 8 bases and at J to 0 bases, leaving 6 bases not matched to a gene. The germline gives CDR1 MGHRA, CDR2 YSYEKL. This CDR3 has 15 amino acids. The CDR3 region is CASGASGDSTDTQYF. The CDR3 DNA is TGCGCCAGCGGGGCTAGCGGGGACAGCACAGATACGCAGTATTTT.

The chain uses TRBV6-2 or TRBV6-3 and TRBJ2-2; D possibly corresponds to TRBD1 (6 bases). Germline V gene lookup returns CDR1 MNHEY and CDR2 SVGEGT. With 10 bases removed from V and 4 bases from J, the gap between germline ends came to 22 bases. This CDR3 contains 16 residues. The CDR3 sequence: CATLPPSGTTTGELFF. Here the CDR3 DNA reads TGTGCCACTCTCCCCCCATCCGGGACAACCACCGGGGAGCTGTTTTTT.

The chain couples TRBV7-9 to TRBJ1-2, with D perhaps TRBD1 (6 bases). Trimming removed 5 bases at V and 3 bases at J, with 25 bases between. The CDR3 totals 18 residues. Per the germline V gene, CDR1 is SEHNR and CDR2 is FQNEAQ (reference sequence). This CDR3 reads CASSPTRTWTVRDYGYTF. In nucleotides, the CDR3 is TGTGCCAGCAGCCCAACTAGAACGTGGACAGTGCGGGACTATGGCTACACCTTC.

This rearrangement joins TRBV19 to TRBJ1-6; TRBD1 matches 9 bases. The CDR3 has 16 residues. Germline CDR1 reads LNHDA; CDR2 reads SQIVND (reference sequence). Trimming took 5 bases from V and 8 from J; bases not matched to a gene: 10. The CDR3 loop reads CASSRDRVIWDSPLHF. The CDR3 coding sequence is TGTGCCAGTAGTCGGGACAGGGTGATCTGGGATTCACCCCTCCACTTT.

This clonotype was counted only a few times. The chain joins TRBV6-1 to TRBJ2-7, with D hard to call. V gave up 0 bases and J gave up 4 bases, with 7 bases separating them. Germline assignment: CDR1 MNHNS and CDR2 SASEGT. The CDR3 contains 13 residues. CDR3 in amino acids: CASSEAPAYEQYF. CDR3 coding DNA: TGTGCCAGCAGTGAAGCGCCAGCTTACGAGCAGTACTTC.

This clonotype has only a few counts. The chain joins TRBV27 to TRBJ1-1, with TRBD1 identical over 9 bases. CDR3 length: 14 amino acids. Germline values: CDR1 MNHEY, CDR2 SMNVEV (reference sequence). The ends lost 6 bases at V and 1 base at J; junction bases unmatched: 3. The CDR3 DNA reads TGTGCCAGCAGGGGACAGGGCGCGAACACTGAAGCTTTCTTT. Its translation: CASRGQGANTEAFF.

This clonotype was detected a few times. The rearrangement uses TRBV5-1 and TRBJ2-3; D possibly corresponds to TRBD2 (5 bases). Trimming stripped 7 bases from V and 2 bases from J, with 11 bases between. This CDR3 is 13 amino acids long. Germline assignment: CDR1 SGHRS and CDR2 YFSETQ. The chain's CDR3 is CASGGGPTDTQYF. CDR3 DNA sequence: TGCGCCAGCGGAGGCGGCCCCACAGATACGCAGTATTTT.

This clonotype was seen once. The chain employs TRBV7-9 and TRBJ2-7, with 10 bases identical to TRBD2. The CDR3 is 16 amino acids. Germline values: CDR1 SEHNR, CDR2 FQNEAQ (reference sequence). V shed 6 bases, J shed 0 bases, and the junction held 8 bases outside the gene matches. The CDR3 nucleotides read TGTGCCAGCAGTCAGCCAGCGGGAGGGAGCTCCTACGAGCAGTACTTC. Protein sequence: CASSQPAGGSSYEQYF.

This chain uses TRBV4-1 with TRBJ2-1, with D uncertain. The CDR3 is 14 residues long. Germline CDR1 and CDR2: MGHRA and YSYEKL. Trimming shortened V by 2 bases and J by 7 bases, and 12 bases separated the two germline ends. The CDR3 DNA is TGCGCCAGCAGCCAATACTCGCAGCGAAATGAGCAGTTCTTC. It specifies CASSQYSQRNEQFF.

The chain carries TRBV2 and TRBJ2-1; unclear D gene. The V gene lost 3 bases and the J gene lost 9 bases, with 9 bases spanning the gap. Per germline, CDR1 SNHLY and CDR2 FYNNEI. The CDR3 consists of 12 residues. This CDR3 is CASSDPAPEQFF. Written as DNA, the CDR3 is TGTGCCAGCAGTGATCCAGCCCCTGAGCAGTTCTTC.

This clonotype was found once. This chain uses TRBV18 with TRBJ2-6; 9 positions agree with TRBD1. The CDR3 consists of 19 residues. Looked up from germline, CDR1 is KGHSH and CDR2 is LQKENI. Losses at the gene ends were 3 bases for V and 0 bases for J; bases not matched to a gene: 9. The CDR3 spells CASSPRRTGDLSGANVLTF. The CDR3 DNA is TGTGCCAGCTCACCTCGCCGGACAGGGGATCTCTCTGGGGCCAACGTCCTGACTTTC.

The chain uses TRBV4-1 and TRBJ2-3; perhaps TRBD1 as D (5 bases). Trimming shortened V by 6 bases and J by 1 base, and 8 bases separated the two germline ends. CDR3 length equals 13 residues. Germline V gene data show CDR1 as MGHRA and CDR2 as YSYEKL. CDR3 DNA sequence: TGCGCCAGCAGTGGGGCCGGCACAGATACGCAGTATTTT. It translates to CASSGAGTDTQYF.